The rows below give T cell receptor beta chains drawn from one sample of a study of post-analysis software for immune sequencing data. One entry per CDR3 protein results from TCRdb running MiXCR on the PCR reads. The sample lists around 400,000 distinct CDR3 sequences; approximately 37% were seen once. The sequencing input was blood. These receptors originate from a girl aged 2 to 10 with multiple sclerosis. Each CDR3 is given with its conserved first and last residue. The D gene is left open where the match is weak. Only some rows state a clone size, as once, few, many or a class for expanded clones.

-	-	TRBV6-6	TRBJ1-2	TGTGCCAGCTCCCCTACCGGCCCGGGAGATGAGTATGGCTACACCTTC	CASSPTGPGDEYGYTF
-	-	TRBV9	TRBJ2-1	TGTGCCAGCAGCGTAAGACAAACTTACAATGAGCAGTTCTTC	CASSVRQTYNEQFF
-	-	TRBV7-3	TRBJ2-7	TGTGCCAGCAGCTTAACGCAGGGCCTCCCTTACGAGCAGTACTTC	CASSLTQGLPYEQYF
-	-	TRBV12-3/TRBV12-4	TRBJ1-5	TGTGCCAGCAGATTGGAGGTCTCTCAGCCCCAGCATTTT	CASRLEVSQPQHF
-	few	TRBV5-1	TRBJ1-1	TGCGCCAGCAGCCACGGACAGACTATGAACACTGAAGCTTTCTTT	CASSHGQTMNTEAFF
-	-	TRBV7-3	TRBJ1-2	TGTGCCAGCAGCTTAAACGGCCTGATGGGGGGCTACACCTTC	CASSLNGLMGGYTF
TRBD1	few	TRBV5-1	TRBJ1-1	TGCGCCAGCAGCGGGGGACAGACTTTCCTGAACACTGAAGCTTTCTTT	CASSGGQTFLNTEAFF
-	-	TRBV15	TRBJ1-5	TGTGCCACCAGCAGTCCCAGGTCCGTTCAGCCCCAGCATTTT	CATSSPRSVQPQHF
-	-	TRBV6-6	TRBJ2-3	TGTGCCAGCAGCCGGACCGGGGGGCGAGATACGCAGTATTTT	CASSRTGGRDTQYF
TRBD2	-	TRBV9	TRBJ2-3	TGTGCCAGCAGCGGAGAAAGCGGGACTGCTGGAGATACGCAGTATTTT	CASSGESGTAGDTQYF
TRBD1	-	TRBV27	TRBJ1-2	TGTGCCAGCAGTGCAAGGGCAGGGGGCATCCTTGGCTACACCTTC	CASSARAGGILGYTF
TRBD1	few	TRBV10-2	TRBJ2-3	TGCGCCAGCAGTGTACTACAGGGGACAGATACGCAGTATTTT	CASSVLQGTDTQYF
-	-	TRBV29-1	TRBJ2-5	TGCAGCGTCGATGGTGCCTCCCCCCCACGGGCCCAGTACTTC	CSVDGASPPRAQYF
-	few	TRBV19	TRBJ2-7	TGTGCCAGTAGTATATCCGCCGGGGCTAGCTTGATCTACGAGCAGTACTTC	CASSISAGASLIYEQYF
-	few	TRBV9	TRBJ2-1	TGTGCCAGCAGCGTAGCTACTAGGGTGAATGAGCAGTTCTTC	CASSVATRVNEQFF
TRBD2	-	TRBV20-1	TRBJ2-1	TGCAGTGCTAGTCTAGCGGGGGTGGAGGAGCAGTTCTTC	CSASLAGVEEQFF
TRBD1	few	TRBV20-1	TRBJ2-7	TGCAGTGTAGGGACAGGGGGCCACGAGCAGTACTTC	CSVGTGGHEQYF
-	-	TRBV20-1	TRBJ1-1	TGCAGTGCTAGAGTGGGGGTTTTAACTGAAGCTTTCTTT	CSARVGVLTEAFF
-	-	TRBV6-5	TRBJ2-5	TGTGCCAGCAGCGCCACTTACAAGAAAGAGACCCAGTACTTC	CASSATYKKETQYF
TRBD1	-	TRBV6-5	TRBJ1-2	TGTGCCAGCAGTCCCGTGACAGGGGTAGGCTACACCTTC	CASSPVTGVGYTF
-	-	TRBV5-5	TRBJ2-1	TGTGCCAGCAGCTTCGGGATGCAGGGGCTGGTGCGGCGTACCTACAATGAGCAGTTCTTC	CASSFGMQGLVRRTYNEQFF
-	-	TRBV4-3	TRBJ2-1	TGCGCCAGCAGCCAAGATCCGAGTTCTGTTCGCAATGAGCAGTTCTTC	CASSQDPSSVRNEQFF
-	-	TRBV12-3/TRBV12-4	TRBJ1-2	TGTGCCAGCAGCTTGGCCACAGGCTCGAGGGGCTACACCTTC	CASSLATGSRGYTF
TRBD1	few	TRBV24-1	TRBJ2-1	TGTGCCACCAGTGATCCGACAGGGGGCCAGGTCAATGAGCAGTTCTTC	CATSDPTGGQVNEQFF
-	few	TRBV6-5	TRBJ1-2	TGTGCCAGCAGTTACTCGATCCCCTCGGGGGGAACTAACTATGGCTACACCTTC	CASSYSIPSGGTNYGYTF
TRBD2	-	TRBV5-5	TRBJ2-2	TGTGCCAGCAGCCCCTTTTTGCGGGGGAGGGCCGGGGAGCTGTTTTTT	CASSPFLRGRAGELFF
-	few	TRBV6-4	TRBJ2-4	TGTGCCAGCAGATCTTTCCTAGCCAAAAACATTCAGTACTTC	CASRSFLAKNIQYF
-	many	TRBV29-1	TRBJ2-7	TGCAGCGTTGTATCGGGTTACGAGCAGTACTTC	CSVVSGYEQYF
-	few	TRBV28	TRBJ2-7	TGTGCCAGCAGTCCCCTTGGGTCACGGAGCTCCTACGAGCAGTACTTC	CASSPLGSRSSYEQYF
-	few	TRBV7-2	TRBJ2-6	TGTGCCAGCAGCTCAGACAGATCAGGGGCCAACGTCCTGACTTTC	CASSSDRSGANVLTF
-	-	TRBV21-1	TRBJ2-4	TGTGCCAGCAGCAAAGACAGGGCCAAAAACATTCAGTACTTC	CASSKDRAKNIQYF
-	-	TRBV20-1	TRBJ2-1	TGCAGTGCTCTGAGACTAGTAAGGATCGATGAGCAGTTCTTC	CSALRLVRIDEQFF
-	-	TRBV27	TRBJ1-1	TGTGCCAGCAGTTTCGGGGGGCAAATGGCTTTCTTT	CASSFGGQMAFF
-	-	TRBV14	TRBJ1-1	TGTGCCAGCAGCCGAACCCAGGGGACGGGCACTGAAGCTTTCTTT	CASSRTQGTGTEAFF
-	-	TRBV5-7	TRBJ2-3	TGTGCCAGCAGCTTGGCGGCAGCGGGTAAGACCACAGATACGCAGTATTTT	CASSLAAAGKTTDTQYF
-	few	TRBV6-2/TRBV6-3	TRBJ2-1	TGTGCCAGCAGTTACTCGGGGACTCGTCCTAATGAGCAGTTCTTC	CASSYSGTRPNEQFF
TRBD1	-	TRBV29-1	TRBJ2-7	TGCAGCGTTGACGGAACAGGGGGTAGCGAGCAGTACTTC	CSVDGTGGSEQYF
-	few	TRBV11-2	TRBJ2-7	TGTGCCAGCAGCTTAGGTGCGGCGGTGGGCTACGAGCAGTACTTC	CASSLGAAVGYEQYF
-	-	TRBV3-1	TRBJ2-5	TGTGCCAGCAGCCCCTTCTGGAAGCGGACATCTCAAGAGACCCAGTACTTC	CASSPFWKRTSQETQYF
-	once	TRBV6-1	TRBJ2-1	TGTGCCAGCGCCTCCTATGGGTTGGCGGACGGGTTTCTGGCCCAGTTCTTC	CASASYGLADGFLAQFF
TRBD2	few	TRBV20-1	TRBJ2-3	TGCAGTGCTAGAGATTCAGCGGGGGGTTCAGATACGCAGTATTTT	CSARDSAGGSDTQYF
-	-	TRBV27	TRBJ1-2	TGTGCCAGCACCCCGAAGGGGTTAGCTAACTATGGCTACACCTTC	CASTPKGLANYGYTF
TRBD2	-	TRBV3-1	TRBJ2-5	TGTGCCAGCAGCCCTCGTCTAGCGGGGGAGCAAGAGACCCAGTACTTC	CASSPRLAGEQETQYF
-	-	TRBV14	TRBJ1-2	TGTGCCAGCAGCCTCGGAGCATGGACTAACTATGGCTACACCTTC	CASSLGAWTNYGYTF
-	-	TRBV9	TRBJ2-7	TGTGCCAGCAGCGTAGGTCTCAGGGTAGGGGGGTCAATGGGAGTCGACGAGCAGTACTTC	CASSVGLRVGGSMGVDEQYF
-	few	TRBV7-6	TRBJ2-1	TGTGCCAGCAGCTTAGGTGTCGGAGTGAATGAGCAGTTCTTC	CASSLGVGVNEQFF